One sample yielded the 26 T cell receptor beta chains listed below, sequenced in a study of B cell selection in AIRE deficiency. Regulatory T cells were sorted as CD4+CD25hiCD127low/negative. Sequencing was performed with immunoSEQ multiplex PCR; in TCRdb, only in-frame clones are kept and a portion is missing. The data contain around 26,000 clones, about 90% of them singletons. Sequencing used CD4+CD25+ Tregs sorted from PBMCs. These receptors were collected from a human donor in good health.

The chain carries TRBV18 and TRBJ2-1; 11 bases agree with TRBD1. V lost 6 bases to trimming and J lost 6 bases; unmatched junction nucleotides: 10. CDR3 size: 16 residues. Germline V gene lookup returns CDR1 KGHSH and CDR2 LQKENI. CDR3 sequence reads: CASSPQDRGQSNEQFF. The CDR3 DNA follows: TGTGCCAGCTCTCCCCAGGACAGGGGGCAGAGCAATGAGCAGTTCTTC.

This clone came up once. The chain employs TRBV5-1 and TRBJ2-7; TRBD1 matches at 11 bases. The ends lost 4 bases at V and 7 bases at J; junction bases unmatched: 10. The CDR3 sequence is 15 residues long. The germline gives CDR1 SGHRS, CDR2 YFSETQ. CDR3 DNA sequence: TGCGCCAGCAGCGGGGGCGGACAGGGGGCCAGAGAGCAGTACTTC. Translated, it gives CASSGGGQGAREQYF.

The V and J genes are TRBV6-1 and TRBJ1-2, with 9 bases that match TRBD1. The CDR3 is 13 amino acids. J gave up 8 bases and V 6 bases, and 7 bases lay outside the gene matches. Germline values: CDR1 MNHNS, CDR2 SASEGT. The CDR3 coding sequence is TGTGCCAGCAGCACCGGGACAGGGTGGGGCTACACCTTC. Residues: CASSTGTGWGYTF.

The V and J genes are TRBV6-6 and TRBJ2-7, with a tentative D call TRBD2 (7 bases). Germline CDR1 is MNHNY and CDR2 is SVGAGI (reference sequence). The germline V and J ends were trimmed by 2 bases and 1 base, with 9 bases remaining between them. The CDR3 spans 14 residues. The CDR3 nucleotides are TGTGCCAGCAGTTACAGGGGGGGGTCCTACGAGCAGTACTTC. Protein: CASSYRGGSYEQYF.

This clone was seen once. This rearrangement joins TRBV18 to TRBJ2-3; D unclear. Looked up from germline, CDR1 is KGHSH and CDR2 is LQKENI. CDR3 size: 12 residues. V was trimmed by 1 base and J by 6 bases, leaving 5 bases between them. The CDR3 reads CASSPLRDTQYF. The DNA of the CDR3 is TGTGCCAGCTCACCACTACGGGATACGCAGTATTTT.

A single count supports this clone. The rearrangement uses TRBV15 and TRBJ1-4; maybe TRBD1 (5 bases). The germline V and J ends were trimmed by 1 base and 0 bases, with 6 bases remaining between them. Germline lookup yields CDR1 LNHNV and CDR2 YYDKDF (reference sequence). The CDR3 runs to 15 residues. DNA of the CDR3: TGTGCCACCAGCAGAGGAGGGGCAACTAATGAAAAACTGTTTTTT. Amino acid sequence: CATSRGGATNEKLFF.

This chain uses TRBV9 with TRBJ2-3; 10 nucleotides agree with TRBD2. From germline, CDR1 is SGDLS and CDR2 YYNGEE. The CDR3 has 16 amino acids. V lost 0 bases and J lost 2; bases outside the gene matches: 3. CDR3 sequence (DNA): TGTGCCAGCAGCGTAGGAGCGGGGGGGAACACAGATACGCAGTATTTT. Amino acids: CASSVGAGGNTDTQYF.

The chain uses TRBV19 and TRBJ1-2; D possibly corresponds to TRBD1 (5 bases). Trimming removed 0 bases from V and 3 bases from J, with 11 bases in between. The CDR3 has 15 residues. CDR1 is LNHDA and CDR2 is SQIVND in the germline V gene (reference sequence). CDR3 residues: CASSIDAGRDYGYTF. The DNA of the CDR3 is TGTGCCAGTAGTATAGACGCTGGCAGGGACTATGGCTACACCTTC.

This chain connects TRBV20-1 to TRBJ2-7; no firm D call. The CDR3 length is 10 residues. Looked up from germline, CDR1 is DFQATT and CDR2 is SNEGSKA (reference sequence). The germline V and J ends were trimmed by 1 base and 5 bases, with 3 bases remaining between them. CDR3 DNA: TGCAGTGCTAGAGGGAACGAGCAGTACTTC. Translating gives CSARGNEQYF.

The chain links TRBV19 to TRBJ1-5; D is perhaps TRBD1 (6 bases). The V end lost 5 bases, the J end lost 0 bases, and 14 bases lay between the germline ends. The CDR3 sequence is 16 residues long. CDR1 LNHDA and CDR2 SQIVND come from the germline V gene (reference sequence). The DNA of the CDR3 is TGTGCCAGTAGTCCCCGGACAGATTATAGCAATCAGCCCCAGCATTTT. Residues: CASSPRTDYSNQPQHF.

V gene TRBV5-1 combines with J gene TRBJ2-5; 10 bases fit TRBD2. Germline CDR1 reads SGHRS; CDR2 reads YFSETQ. This CDR3 has 14 residues. The J segment lost 5 bases and the V segment lost 3 bases, leaving 4 bases of the junction unmatched. In DNA form, the CDR3 reads TGCGCCAGCAGCTCAGCGGGGGGGCGGGAGACCCAGTACTTC. Translated: CASSSAGGRETQYF.

The chain has TRBV19 and TRBJ2-7; D possibly corresponds to TRBD1 (6 bases). The germline V gene encodes CDR1 LNHDA and CDR2 SQIVND (reference sequence). This CDR3 is built from 13 residues. The V and J ends lost 3 bases and 5 bases respectively, with 11 bases between them. CDR3 region: CASSITGWDEQYF. The DNA for the CDR3 is TGTGCCAGTAGTATTACAGGGTGGGACGAGCAGTACTTC.

The chain joins TRBV20-1 to TRBJ2-5, with unresolved D. The CDR3 has 10 amino acids. Germline V gives CDR1 DFQATT, CDR2 SNEGSKA (reference sequence). Trimming took 5 bases from V and 5 from J, leaving 6 bases between them. The CDR3 nucleotides are TGCAGTGCTCGGTGGGAGACCCAGTACTTC. Protein: CSARWETQYF.

This chain connects TRBV7-9 to TRBJ2-1; the D call may be TRBD1 or TRBD2 (6 bases each). V was shortened by 8 bases and J by 4 bases, with 15 bases between the two germline ends. CDR3 length: 14 residues. The germline CDR1 and CDR2 sequences are SEHNR and FQNEAQ (reference sequence). CDR3 sequence: CASSGAPGYNEQFF. In DNA form, the CDR3 reads TGTGCCAGCTCGGGGGCCCCAGGGTACAATGAGCAGTTCTTC.

The chain is built from TRBV18 and TRBJ2-5; TRBD1 agrees at 9 bases. Germline lookup yields CDR1 KGHSH and CDR2 LQKENI. V was clipped by 3 bases and J by 5 bases; unmatched bases: 7. This CDR3 comprises 15 residues. The CDR3 nucleotides are TGTGCCAGCTCACCGGGACAGGGCGTTAGGGAGACCCAGTACTTC. It is translated as CASSPGQGVRETQYF. The variable domain in full, with the rest retrieved from reference TRBV18 and TRBJ2-5, is NAGVMQNPRHLVRRRGQEARLRCSPMKGHSHVYWYRQLPEEGLKFMVYLQKENIIDESGMPKERFSAEFPKEGPSILRIQQVVRGDSAAYFCASSPGQGVRETQYFGPGTRLLVL.

This sequence joins TRBV19 and TRBJ1-2; D is undetermined. Trimming took 3 bases from V and 4 from J, leaving 12 bases between them. The CDR3 extends over 14 amino acids. Germline V lookup: CDR1 LNHDA, CDR2 SQIVND (reference sequence). CDR3 sequence reads: CASSIRQARYGYTF. Here the CDR3 DNA reads TGTGCCAGTAGTATTCGGCAGGCCCGCTATGGCTACACCTTC.

The chain combines TRBV10-1 with TRBJ2-2; TRBD1 agrees at 8 bases. J was trimmed by 5 bases and V by 2 bases; bases with no gene match: 4. Germline V lookup: CDR1 WNHNN, CDR2 SYGVQD (reference sequence). CDR3 length: 15 amino acids. The CDR3 nucleotides are TGCGCCAGCAGTGAGGGACAGGGTGAGACCGGGGAGCTGTTTTTT. Protein product: CASSEGQGETGELFF.

V gene TRBV2 combines with J gene TRBJ1-5; a weak D match, TRBD1 (5 bases). V lost 6 bases and J lost 8, with 17 bases in between. The CDR3 has 14 amino acids. Germline-derived CDR1 and CDR2 are SNHLY and FYNNEI. The CDR3 nucleotides are TGTGCCAGCAGCCAATACAGGAATGGGGAGCCCCAGCATTTT. It yields the protein CASSQYRNGEPQHF. Together with reference TRBV2 and TRBJ1-5, the CDR3 gives the full variable domain: EPEVTQTPSHQVTQMGQEVILRCVPISNHLYFYWYRQILGQKVEFLVSFYNNEISEKSEIFDDQFSVERPDGSNFTLKIRSTKLEDSAMYFCASSQYRNGEPQHFGDGTRLSIL.

The gene calls are TRBV7-3 and TRBJ2-2; D call uncertain. The V gene's germline CDR1 is SGHTA and CDR2 FQGTGA. Trimming removed 3 bases from V and 7 bases from J, with 9 bases in between. The CDR3 length is 13 residues. The CDR3 here is CASSFGVGGELFF. For the CDR3, the DNA is TGTGCCAGCAGCTTTGGGGTTGGCGGGGAGCTGTTTTTT.

The chain uses TRBV7-2 and TRBJ2-7, with 8 bases matching TRBD1. The CDR3 spans 15 residues. Losses at the gene ends were 4 bases for V and 3 bases for J; bases not matched to a gene: 8. The V gene's germline CDR1 is SGHTA and CDR2 FQGNSA. CDR3 coding DNA: TGTGCCAGCAGCTATTACTCCGGGACAGGCTACGAGCAGTACTTC. As protein: CASSYYSGTGYEQYF.

The V gene is TRBV18, the J gene TRBJ1-5; D is possibly TRBD1 (6 bases). This CDR3 is built from 16 residues. V shed 3 bases and J shed 4 bases, with 16 bases lying between them. Per germline, CDR1 KGHSH and CDR2 LQKENI. The CDR3 DNA reads TGTGCCAGCTCACCCTACGTCACAGGGTCGAATCAGCCCCAGCATTTT. Translated: CASSPYVTGSNQPQHF.

The chain is built from TRBV11-3 and TRBJ1-1, with TRBD1 as a possible D gene (5 bases). The CDR3 totals 14 residues. Germline CDR1 reads SGHNT; CDR2 reads YENEEA. Trimming cost V 5 bases and J 0 bases, with 10 bases left between them. CDR3 DNA sequence: TGTGCCAGCAGCCCGGGACCGTTGAACACTGAAGCTTTCTTT. Encoded protein: CASSPGPLNTEAFF.

The V gene is TRBV18, the J gene TRBJ2-3, with 9 bases identical to TRBD2. Unmatched junction bases numbered 8, after V lost 5 bases and J lost 5 bases. Germline V gives CDR1 KGHSH, CDR2 LQKENI. The CDR3 has 15 amino acids. CDR3 region: CASSGPGSGGDTQYF. CDR3 nucleotides: TGTGCCAGCTCAGGGCCCGGTAGCGGGGGAGATACGCAGTATTTT.

The rearrangement joins TRBV7-6 to TRBJ2-1; 10 bases map to TRBD1. Germline V lookup: CDR1 SGHVS, CDR2 FNYEAQ. CDR3 length: 19 amino acids. The V gene end was trimmed by 4 bases and the J gene end by 0 bases; junction bases not matched to a gene: 12. CDR3 coding DNA: TGTGCCAGCAGCTCATTTGGGACAGGGGTCCAGAGCTCCTACAATGAGCAGTTCTTC. It codes for CASSSFGTGVQSSYNEQFF.

This clone showed up just once. The chain links TRBV4-3 to TRBJ2-3, with D uncertain. The CDR3 length is 17 residues. Trimming pared 0 bases from V and 2 bases from J, leaving 15 bases between. Germline CDR1 is LGHNA and CDR2 is YSLEER. The CDR3 protein is CASSQEGGARYTDTQYF. In DNA, the CDR3 is TGCGCCAGCAGCCAAGAAGGCGGTGCTAGATACACAGATACGCAGTATTTT.

This chain joins TRBV7-2 and TRBJ2-5, with 10 bases lining up with TRBD1. Per germline, CDR1 SGHTA and CDR2 FQGNSA. This CDR3 is built from 14 residues. Germline trimming cut 6 bases from V and 4 bases from J; bases unmatched to any gene: 5. The CDR3 DNA sequence: TGTGCCAGCAGTACCGACAGGGGGCCAGAGACCCAGTACTTC. This gives the protein CASSTDRGPETQYF.